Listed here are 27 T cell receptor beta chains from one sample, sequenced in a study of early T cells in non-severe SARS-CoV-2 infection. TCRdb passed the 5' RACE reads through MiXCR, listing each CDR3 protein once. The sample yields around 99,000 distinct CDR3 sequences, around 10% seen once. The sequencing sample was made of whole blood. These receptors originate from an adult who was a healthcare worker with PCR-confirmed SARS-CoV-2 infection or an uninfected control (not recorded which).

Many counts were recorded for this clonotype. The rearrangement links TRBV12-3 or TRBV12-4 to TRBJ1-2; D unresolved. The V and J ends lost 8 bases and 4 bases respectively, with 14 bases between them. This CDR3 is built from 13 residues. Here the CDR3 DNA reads TGTGCCAGCCTCCTGGTCAGCGGCTATGGCTACACCTTC. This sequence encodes CASLLVSGYGYTF.

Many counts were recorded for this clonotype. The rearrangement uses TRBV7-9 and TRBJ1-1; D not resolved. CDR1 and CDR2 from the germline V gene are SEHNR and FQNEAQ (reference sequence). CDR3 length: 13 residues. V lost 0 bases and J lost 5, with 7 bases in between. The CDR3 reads CASSLAPGTEAFF. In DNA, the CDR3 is TGTGCCAGCAGCTTAGCCCCGGGGACTGAAGCTTTCTTT.

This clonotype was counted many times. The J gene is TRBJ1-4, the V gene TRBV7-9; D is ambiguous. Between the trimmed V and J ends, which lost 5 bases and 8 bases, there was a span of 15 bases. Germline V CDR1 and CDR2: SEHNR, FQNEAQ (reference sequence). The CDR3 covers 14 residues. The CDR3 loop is CASSKGGLAEKLFF. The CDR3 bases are TGTGCCAGCAGCAAAGGCGGGTTAGCGGAAAAACTGTTTTTT.

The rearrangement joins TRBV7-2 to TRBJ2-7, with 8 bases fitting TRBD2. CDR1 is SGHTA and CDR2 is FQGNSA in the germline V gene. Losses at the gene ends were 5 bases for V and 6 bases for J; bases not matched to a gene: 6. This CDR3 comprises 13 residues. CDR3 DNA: TGTGCCAGCAGCCCCAGCGGGAGTTCCGAGCAGTACTTC. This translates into CASSPSGSSEQYF.

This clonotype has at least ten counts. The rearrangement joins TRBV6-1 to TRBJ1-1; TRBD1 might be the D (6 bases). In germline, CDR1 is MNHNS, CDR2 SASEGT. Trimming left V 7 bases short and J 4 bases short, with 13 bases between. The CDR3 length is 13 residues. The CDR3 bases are TGTGCCAGCATTTTAAGAGGGGGCACTGAAGCTTTCTTT. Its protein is CASILRGGTEAFF.

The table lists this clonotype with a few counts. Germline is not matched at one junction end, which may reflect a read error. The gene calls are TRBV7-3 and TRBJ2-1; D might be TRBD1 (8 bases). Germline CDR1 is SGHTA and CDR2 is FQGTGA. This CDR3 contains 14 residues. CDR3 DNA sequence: TGTGCCAGCAGCCAACAGGGGGGGAGTCTCTCGCTGGTCTTC. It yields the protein CASSQQGGSLSLVF.

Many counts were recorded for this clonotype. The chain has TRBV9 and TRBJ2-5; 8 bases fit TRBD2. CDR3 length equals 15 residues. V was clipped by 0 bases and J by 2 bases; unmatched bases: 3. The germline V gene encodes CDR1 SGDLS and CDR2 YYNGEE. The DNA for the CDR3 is TGTGCCAGCAGCGTAGCGGGAGGGCTTCAAGAGACCCAGTACTTC. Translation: CASSVAGGLQETQYF.

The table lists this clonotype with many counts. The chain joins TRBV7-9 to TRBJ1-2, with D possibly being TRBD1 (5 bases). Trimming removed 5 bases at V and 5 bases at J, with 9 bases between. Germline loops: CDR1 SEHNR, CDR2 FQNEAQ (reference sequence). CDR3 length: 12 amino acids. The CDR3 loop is CASSAQEYGYTF. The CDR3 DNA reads TGTGCCAGCAGCGCACAGGAATATGGCTACACCTTC.

The CDR3 DNA is TGTGCCAGCAGTGAGGGACGGGTAGAGACCCAGTACTTC. It codes for CASSEGRVETQYF. The chain uses TRBV2 and TRBJ2-5; either TRBD1 or TRBD2 may supply D (5 bases each). Trimming cost V 3 bases and J 4 bases, with 9 bases left between them. CDR3 size: 13 residues. CDR1 is SNHLY, CDR2 FYNNEI, per germline.

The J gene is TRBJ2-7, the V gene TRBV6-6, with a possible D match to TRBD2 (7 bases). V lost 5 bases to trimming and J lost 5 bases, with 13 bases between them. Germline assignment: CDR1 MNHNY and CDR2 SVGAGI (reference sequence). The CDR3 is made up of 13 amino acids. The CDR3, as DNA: TGTGCCAGCAGTCTAGGGGGGAGGGACGAGCAGTACTTC. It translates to CASSLGGRDEQYF.

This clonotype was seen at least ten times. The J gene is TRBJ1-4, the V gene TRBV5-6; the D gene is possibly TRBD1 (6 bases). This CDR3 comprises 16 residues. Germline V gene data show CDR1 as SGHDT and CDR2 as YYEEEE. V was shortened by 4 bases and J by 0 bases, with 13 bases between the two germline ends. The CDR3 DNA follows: TGTGCCAGCAGCATAAGGACAGCAGCAACTAATGAAAAACTGTTTTTT. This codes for CASSIRTAATNEKLFF.

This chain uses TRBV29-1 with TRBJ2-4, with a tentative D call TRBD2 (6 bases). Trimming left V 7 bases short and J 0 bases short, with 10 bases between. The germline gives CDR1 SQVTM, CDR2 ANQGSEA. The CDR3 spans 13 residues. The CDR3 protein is CSAGEVAKNIQYF. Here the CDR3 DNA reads TGCAGCGCGGGGGAAGTAGCCAAAAACATTCAGTACTTC.

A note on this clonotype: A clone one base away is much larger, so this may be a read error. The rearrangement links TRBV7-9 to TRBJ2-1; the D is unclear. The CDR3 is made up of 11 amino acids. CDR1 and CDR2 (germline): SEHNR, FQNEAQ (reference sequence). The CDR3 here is CANSLEWEQFF. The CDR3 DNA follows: TGTGCCAACAGCTTAGAATGGGAGCAGTTCTTC.

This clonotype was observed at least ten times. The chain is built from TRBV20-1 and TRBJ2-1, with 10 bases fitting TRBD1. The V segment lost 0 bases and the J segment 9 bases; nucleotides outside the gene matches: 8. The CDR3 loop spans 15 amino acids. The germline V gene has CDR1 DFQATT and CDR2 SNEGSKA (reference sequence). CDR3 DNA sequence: TGCAGTGCTAGAGATCGGGGGACAGGGGCATTTGAGCAGTTCTTC. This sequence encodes CSARDRGTGAFEQFF.

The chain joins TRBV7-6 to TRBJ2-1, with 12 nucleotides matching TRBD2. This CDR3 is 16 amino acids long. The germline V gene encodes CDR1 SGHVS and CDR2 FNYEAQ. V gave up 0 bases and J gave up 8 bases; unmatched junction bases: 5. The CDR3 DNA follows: TGTGCCAGCAGCTTAGCTGGGACTAGCGGGTTCGATGAGCAGTTCTTC. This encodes CASSLAGTSGFDEQFF.

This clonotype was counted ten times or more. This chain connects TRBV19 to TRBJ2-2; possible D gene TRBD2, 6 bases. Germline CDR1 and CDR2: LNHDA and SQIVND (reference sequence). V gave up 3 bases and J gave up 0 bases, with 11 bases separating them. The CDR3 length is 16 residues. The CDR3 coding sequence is TGTGCCAGTAGTATGACTAGGCTCGCGAACACCGGGGAGCTGTTTTTT. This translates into CASSMTRLANTGELFF.

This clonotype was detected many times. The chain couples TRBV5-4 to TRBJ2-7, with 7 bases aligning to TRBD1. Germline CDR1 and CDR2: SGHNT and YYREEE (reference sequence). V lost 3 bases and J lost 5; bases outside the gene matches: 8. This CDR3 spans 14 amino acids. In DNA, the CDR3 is TGTGCCAGCAGCTCGCGACAGGGTCGGGACGAGCAGTACTTC. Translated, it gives CASSSRQGRDEQYF.

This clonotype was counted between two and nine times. CDR3 bases: TGTGCCAGCAGTTTAGGGGGCCCCCTATACGAGCAGTACTTC. Translation gives CASSLGGPLYEQYF. V and J are TRBV27 and TRBJ2-7, with D possibly matching TRBD1 (6 bases). The CDR3 loop spans 14 amino acids. Trimming took off 2 bases at V and 4 bases at J, with 12 bases between the two ends. Germline CDR1 MNHEY, CDR2 SMNVEV (reference sequence).

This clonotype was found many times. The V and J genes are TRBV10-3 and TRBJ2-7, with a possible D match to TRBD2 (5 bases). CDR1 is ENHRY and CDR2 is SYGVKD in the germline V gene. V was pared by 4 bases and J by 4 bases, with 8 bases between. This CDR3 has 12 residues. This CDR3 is CAISVGEYEQYF. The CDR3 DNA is TGTGCCATCAGTGTTGGGGAGTACGAGCAGTACTTC.

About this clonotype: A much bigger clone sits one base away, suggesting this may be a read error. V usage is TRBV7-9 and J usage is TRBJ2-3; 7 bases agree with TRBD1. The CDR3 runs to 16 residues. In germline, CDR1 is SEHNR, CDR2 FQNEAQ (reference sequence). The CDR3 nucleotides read TGTGTCAGCAGCCGATCACAGGGGTTGTTCACAGATACGCAGTATTTT. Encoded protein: CVSSRSQGLFTDTQYF.

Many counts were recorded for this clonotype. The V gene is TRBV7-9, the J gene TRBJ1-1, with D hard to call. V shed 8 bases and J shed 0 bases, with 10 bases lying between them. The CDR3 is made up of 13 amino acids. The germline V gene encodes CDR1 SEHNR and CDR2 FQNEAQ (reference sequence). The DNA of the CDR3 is TGTGCCAGCGGGGTAATGATGAACACTGAAGCTTTCTTT. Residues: CASGVMMNTEAFF.

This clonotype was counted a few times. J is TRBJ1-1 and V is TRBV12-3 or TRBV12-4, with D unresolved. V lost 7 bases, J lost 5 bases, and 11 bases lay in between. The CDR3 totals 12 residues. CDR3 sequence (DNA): TGTGCCAGCAAGGTAGGGCATACTGAAGCTTTCTTT. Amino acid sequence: CASKVGHTEAFF.

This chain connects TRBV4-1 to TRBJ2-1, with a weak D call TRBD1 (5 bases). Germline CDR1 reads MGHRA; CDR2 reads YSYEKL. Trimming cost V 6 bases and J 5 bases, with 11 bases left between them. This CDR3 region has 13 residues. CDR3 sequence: CASRRTGNNEQFF. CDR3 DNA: TGCGCCAGCAGACGTACAGGAAACAATGAGCAGTTCTTC.

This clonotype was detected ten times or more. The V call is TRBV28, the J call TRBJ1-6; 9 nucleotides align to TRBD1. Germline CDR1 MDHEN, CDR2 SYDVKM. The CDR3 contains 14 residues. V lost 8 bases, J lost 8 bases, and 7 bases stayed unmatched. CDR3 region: CASSTGGRDSPLHF. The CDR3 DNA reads TGTGCCAGCTCTACAGGGGGCCGGGATTCACCCCTCCACTTT.

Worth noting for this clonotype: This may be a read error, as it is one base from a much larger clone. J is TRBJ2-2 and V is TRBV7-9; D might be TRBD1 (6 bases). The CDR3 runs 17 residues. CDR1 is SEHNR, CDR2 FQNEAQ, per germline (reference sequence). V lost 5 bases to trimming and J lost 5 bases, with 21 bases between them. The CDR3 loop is CASSPDRSWSETGELFF. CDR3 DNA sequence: TGTGCCAGCAGCCCCGACAGGTCGTGGTCGGAGACCGGGGAGCTGTTTTTT.

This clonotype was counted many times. The CDR3 sequence is CASSLGQGDNQPQHF. The CDR3 DNA follows: TGCGCCAGCAGCTTGGGACAGGGAGATAATCAGCCCCAGCATTTT. The genes are TRBV5-1 and TRBJ1-5, with TRBD1 matching 7 bases. In germline, CDR1 is SGHRS, CDR2 YFSETQ. The CDR3 is 15 amino acids. Trimming cost V 0 bases and J 4 bases; bases outside gene matches: 4.

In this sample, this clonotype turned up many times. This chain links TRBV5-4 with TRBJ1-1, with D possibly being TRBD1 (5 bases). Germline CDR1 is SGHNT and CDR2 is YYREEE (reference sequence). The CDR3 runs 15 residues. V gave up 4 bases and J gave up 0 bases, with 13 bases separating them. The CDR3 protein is CASSQAGTLNTEAFF. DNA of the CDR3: TGTGCCAGCAGCCAAGCAGGGACCCTGAACACTGAAGCTTTCTTT.